Presented here are 12 T cell receptor beta chains from one specimen sequenced in a study of cytomegalovirus exposure and HLA in healthy donors. The study ran its PCR with 60 Vbeta and 13 Jbeta primers. Sequencing used immunoSEQ multiplex PCR; TCRdb keeps in-frame clones, though not all of them. Here the sample spans some 150,000 clones, 78% being singletons. Material: PBMCs. Receptors originate from a man aged 40-49 years in good health and CMV-seropositive.

The table lists this clone with a count of one. This chain connects TRBV6-6 to TRBJ2-5; the D gene is possibly TRBD1 (6 bases). The CDR3 extends over 13 amino acids. V was cut by 7 bases and J by 5 bases, with 14 bases left in between. The V gene's germline CDR1 is MNHNY and CDR2 SVGAGI (reference sequence). Here the CDR3 reads CASTPQGRETQYF. As DNA, the CDR3 is TGTGCCAGCACTCCACAGGGTCGGGAGACCCAGTACTTC.

The rearrangement uses TRBV6-8 and TRBJ1-5; a possible D gene is TRBD1 (6 bases). V was pared by 2 bases and J by 0 bases, with 23 bases between. The CDR3 loop spans 20 amino acids. Germline-derived CDR1 and CDR2 are MNHGY and SAAAGT. For the CDR3, the DNA is TGTGCCAGCAGTTACCCTACGGACAGCCGAGCCCCTGATAGCAATCAGCCCCAGCATTTT. Protein sequence: CASSYPTDSRAPDSNQPQHF.

The CDR3 sequence is CASSEARDRGARTTF. The CDR3 coding sequence is TGTGCCAGCAGTGAAGCTAGGGACAGGGGGGCGCGAACCACCTTC. This rearrangement joins TRBV2 to TRBJ1-2; 11 bases align to TRBD1. The CDR3 runs 15 residues. V lost 0 bases and J lost 13; bases outside the gene matches: 10. CDR1 is SNHLY and CDR2 is FYNNEI in the germline V gene. Based on the CDR3 plus reference TRBV2 and TRBJ1-2, the full variable domain is EPEVTQTPSHQVTQMGQEVILRCVPISNHLYFYWYRQILGQKVEFLVSFYNNEISEKSEIFDDQFSVERPDGSNFTLKIRSTKLEDSAMYFCASSEARDRGARTTFGSGTRLTVV.

The V call is TRBV5-8, the J call TRBJ2-3; D is possibly TRBD1 (6 bases). Germline CDR1 and CDR2: SGHTS and YDEGEE. V was trimmed by 10 bases and J by 1 base, leaving 16 bases between them. The CDR3 has 14 amino acids. The CDR3 sequence: CARNGNRGTDTQYF. Here the CDR3 DNA reads TGTGCCCGTAACGGGAACAGGGGCACAGATACGCAGTATTTT.

The chain couples TRBV7-5 to TRBJ1-4; the table's D call, TRBD1, has no DNA check behind it. TRBV7-5 is a pseudogene segment. This CDR3 is 18 amino acids long. This CDR3 is CVRSLGAPGQGEGEKLFF. CDR3 DNA sequence: TGTGTCAGAAGCTTAGGTGCGCCGGGACAGGGTGAGGGCGAAAAACTGTTTTTT.

The chain has TRBV7-9 and TRBJ1-5; maybe TRBD1 (6 bases). Germline V gives CDR1 SEHNR, CDR2 FQNEAQ (reference sequence). This CDR3 contains 14 residues. V was trimmed by 1 base and J by 6 bases, leaving 10 bases between them. The CDR3 here is CASSLVDSRQPQHF. CDR3 nucleotides: TGTGCCAGCAGCTTAGTGGACAGCCGTCAGCCCCAGCATTTT.

Turning to this clone: At one of its ends the junction is not consistent with the germline gene, which may arise from a read error. The J gene is TRBJ1-2, the V gene TRBV7-9; D gene uncertain. CDR3 length equals 13 residues. CDR1 is SEHNR and CDR2 is FQNEAQ in the germline V gene (reference sequence). The CDR3 nucleotides are TGTTCCAGCAGCTTAATCCCTGACTATGGCTACACCTTC. Its protein is CSSSLIPDYGYTF.

In nucleotides, the CDR3 is TGTGCCAGCAGCGACCGGGACAGTCGGGGACGAAACACCATATATTTT. Protein: CASSDRDSRGRNTIYF. This rearrangement joins TRBV9 to TRBJ1-3; 7 bases map to TRBD1. The J segment lost 5 bases and the V segment lost 3 bases, leaving 11 bases of the junction unmatched. Germline V CDR1 and CDR2: SGDLS, YYNGEE. The length of the CDR3 is 16 residues.

The chain couples TRBV18 to TRBJ2-5, with 7 bases that match TRBD1. J gave up 5 bases and V 5 bases, and 5 bases lay outside the gene matches. The CDR3 is 13 amino acids. CDR1 is KGHSH and CDR2 is LQKENI in the germline V gene. The CDR3 coding sequence is TGTGCCAGCTCAACCACAGGGGAGGAGACCCAGTACTTC. As protein: CASSTTGEETQYF.

The genes are TRBV7-9 and TRBJ2-7; 7 bases align to TRBD1. This CDR3 is built from 13 residues. Germline loops: CDR1 SEHNR, CDR2 FQNEAQ (reference sequence). Trimming cost V 5 bases and J 0 bases; bases outside gene matches: 1. CDR3 protein: CASSRDSSYEQYF. The CDR3 region has the DNA TGTGCCAGCAGCCGGGACAGCTCCTACGAGCAGTACTTC.

The rearrangement uses TRBV27 and TRBJ2-7, with 8 bases identical to TRBD1. V lost 5 bases, J lost 1 base, and 10 bases stayed unmatched. This CDR3 is 16 amino acids long. Germline CDR1 and CDR2: MNHEY and SMNVEV (reference sequence). The CDR3 is CASSPLGTGLSYEQYF. CDR3 coding DNA: TGTGCCAGCAGTCCCCTCGGGACAGGACTTTCCTACGAGCAGTACTTC.

DNA for the CDR3: TGTGCCATCAGTGTGGCCGAGGGCGGGGAAGCTTTCTTT. Translated, it gives CAISVAEGGEAFF. V usage is TRBV10-3 and J usage is TRBJ1-1; D gene uncertain. Trimming took 4 bases from V and 8 from J, leaving 14 bases between them. The germline CDR1 and CDR2 sequences are ENHRY and SYGVKD. The CDR3 runs 13 residues.